This T cell receptor beta chain was captured by sequencing in a study of shared T cell receptors in the human thymus. The ends were cut back, 2 bases at V and 3 bases at J, with 19 bases in the middle. The CDR3 has 17 residues. CDR1 is LNHNV, CDR2 YYDKDF, per germline (reference sequence). Using immunoSEQ multiplex PCR, the repertoire was profiled, and TCRdb retains in-frame clones only, with some absent. The sample consists of 600,000 or so clones, around 87% of them appearing once. The data also belong to a second study, concerning human thymus T cells. In that study: Each of the donors was a healthy Finnish infant who was undergoing open corrective cardiac surgery for congenital heart defects. Thymic material originated from resections removed in the course of corrective heart surgery. Apparent bias marked the V and J gene usage of thymic and blood repertoires. In unrelated individuals, thymic repertoires overlapped highly, according to related research.

The rearrangement uses TRBV15 and TRBJ1-2; possibly TRBD1 for D (6 bases). This receptor was identified in a boy in the first two years of life with a congenital heart defect. The sample consisted of thymocytes. CDR3 in DNA: TGTGCCACCAGCAGACAAAGAGGCGGACAGCCTCACTATGGCTACACCTTC. Its protein is CATSRQRGGQPHYGYTF.